This T cell receptor (beta chain) was retrieved from a study of vaccination and CD4 T cells after COVID-19. Study observations and caveats: Spike mono-reactivity held for 304 of 307 vaccine-specific clones in convalescent patients. For convalescent patients, a median 86.3% of reactive clones surfaced exclusively after vaccination.

Treatment reported: roughly ten-day PBMC culture with coronavirus spike peptide pools or control peptides (ViraFEST assay). In regard to this clonotype: As yet, its antigen is unknown.

Cultured CD4+ T cells had their DNA profiled by the Oncomine TCR Beta short-read assay. TCRdb recomputed calls from the PCR reads with MiXCR, one row per CDR3 protein. The data hold 15,000 to 16,000 distinct CDR3 sequences, with approximately 52% observed a single time. Germline V CDR1 and CDR2: LNHDA, SQIVND (reference sequence). CDR3 size: 12 residues. The V end lost 9 bases, the J end lost 2 bases, and 10 bases lay between the germline ends. Material: CD4+ T cells from blood, cultured in vitro. This chain links TRBV19 with TRBJ1-1, with D possibly being TRBD1 (6 bases). This TCR came from a human donor who had recovered from COVID-19. The CDR3 here is CASNRENTEAFF. The CDR3, as DNA: TGTGCCAGCAACAGGGAAAACACTGAAGCTTTCTTT.